This T cell receptor beta chain is from a study of blood T cells in healthy people across ages. Trimming stripped 4 bases from V and 0 bases from J, with 19 bases between. The CDR3 extends over 19 amino acids. The germline CDR1 and CDR2 sequences are MNHEY and SVGEGT. Regarding the study as a whole: Naive and antigen-experienced cells could not be conclusively compared, given unsorted PBMCs. Diversity of TCR beta per million T cells declined in a roughly linear way with age.

Next came a second PCR, run for about 6 to 12 cycles, which used a sample-barcoded 5' primer along with a J-beta primer mix. TCRdb re-derived calls from the 5' RACE reads in MiXCR, one entry per CDR3 protein. Of about 1.5 million distinct CDR3 sequences listed, approximately 43% are singletons. About this clonotype: Its specificity is unknown.

Sequences were obtained from blood. The chain uses TRBV6-2 or TRBV6-3 and TRBJ2-6; no reliable D call. This receptor was obtained from a woman aged 18-29 years in good health. The CDR3 nucleotides read TGTGCCAGCAGTTTACCGACCGTTGGACGGAACTCTGGGGCCAACGTCCTGACTTTC. Protein: CASSLPTVGRNSGANVLTF.